This T cell receptor beta chain is drawn from a study of blood T cell repertoires in COVID-19. Whole-study context: Some COVID-19 samples were acute and others convalescent; all came from the United States, Italy and Spain. PBMCs, B-cell-depleted T cells, or T cells provided the cDNA or gDNA that made up the material.

This CDR3 region has 15 residues. Trimming stripped 0 bases from V and 6 bases from J, with 11 bases between. The germline V gene encodes CDR1 MGHRA and CDR2 YSYEKL. In the authors' workflow: Scientists estimated how many nucleated cells there were by amplifying reference gene primers. Sequencing used immunoSEQ multiplex PCR; TCRdb keeps in-frame clones, though not all of them. The V and J calls and clone size were taken over from that table, and D and trimming were inferred from the DNA. The repertoire has 250,000 to 400,000 clones, about 91% of them found once; the top ten carry approximately 1.8%.

This chain links TRBV4-1 with TRBJ1-4; D may be TRBD1 (6 bases). This TCR was recovered from a woman aged 25 to 39 with COVID-19, enrolled during active disease. Sequenced input: peripheral blood. The DNA for the CDR3 is TGCGCCAGCAGCCAAGACGGACAGATCGATGAAAAACTGTTTTTT. Translating it yields CASSQDGQIDEKLFF.